This T cell receptor (beta chain) was identified during a study of blood T cell repertoires in COVID-19. The table came from immunoSEQ multiplex PCR; TCRdb's copy has only in-frame clones and leaves some out. This table has about 160,000 clones, approximately 84% appearing once. CDR1 GTSNPN and CDR2 SVGIG come from the germline V gene (reference sequence). Germline trimming cut 2 bases from V and 5 bases from J; bases unmatched to any gene: 9. This CDR3 contains 17 residues. The sequencing input was peripheral blood. The sequence was obtained from a man between 40 and 49 years old with acute or convalescent COVID-19. The chain carries TRBV30 and TRBJ2-5; TRBD2 agrees at 15 bases. CDR3 nucleotide sequence: TGTGCCTGGAGTACAGGACTAGCGGGGGGGCCGTTTGAGACCCAGTACTTC. This gives the protein CAWSTGLAGGPFETQYF.